The entry below describes one T cell receptor (beta chain). CDR1 and CDR2 (germline): LNHNV, YYDKDF (reference sequence). The CDR3 contains 14 residues. Trimming left V 5 bases short and J 0 bases short, with 8 bases between. This sample is drawn from a study of blood T cell repertoires in COVID-19. Study-level background: From the United States, Italy and Spain came samples of acute and convalescent COVID-19.

Measured with immunoSEQ multiplex PCR; TCRdb has only the in-frame clones, and not every one. Here the sample spans 300,000 to 400,000 clones, approximately 90% being singletons. This clonotype was obtained from a woman in her 50s with active or convalescent COVID-19. The chain combines TRBV15 with TRBJ1-3; no firm D call. Specimen: peripheral blood. The CDR3 bases are TGTGCCACCAGCGTTGACAACTCTGGAAACACCATATATTTT. It specifies CATSVDNSGNTIYF.